The present T cell receptor beta chain was sequenced within a study of glioma-infiltrating T cells after dendritic cell vaccination. Germline V gene data show CDR1 as WSHSY and CDR2 as SAAADI. The length of the CDR3 is 14 residues. Trimming took 7 bases from V and 0 from J, leaving 11 bases between them. Only in-frame clones appear in the TCRdb table, and some are missing; sequencing was by immunoSEQ multiplex PCR. The sample has 80,000 to 100,000 clones, about 79% seen once. This sample comprised blood, obtained before dendritic cell vaccination. The receptor was isolated from a human donor with glioblastoma. This sequence joins TRBV10-2 and TRBJ2-3; the D gene is possibly TRBD1 (5 bases). CDR3: CASTFDSSTDTQYF. The CDR3 DNA follows: TGCGCCAGCACCTTCGACAGTAGCACAGATACGCAGTATTTT.